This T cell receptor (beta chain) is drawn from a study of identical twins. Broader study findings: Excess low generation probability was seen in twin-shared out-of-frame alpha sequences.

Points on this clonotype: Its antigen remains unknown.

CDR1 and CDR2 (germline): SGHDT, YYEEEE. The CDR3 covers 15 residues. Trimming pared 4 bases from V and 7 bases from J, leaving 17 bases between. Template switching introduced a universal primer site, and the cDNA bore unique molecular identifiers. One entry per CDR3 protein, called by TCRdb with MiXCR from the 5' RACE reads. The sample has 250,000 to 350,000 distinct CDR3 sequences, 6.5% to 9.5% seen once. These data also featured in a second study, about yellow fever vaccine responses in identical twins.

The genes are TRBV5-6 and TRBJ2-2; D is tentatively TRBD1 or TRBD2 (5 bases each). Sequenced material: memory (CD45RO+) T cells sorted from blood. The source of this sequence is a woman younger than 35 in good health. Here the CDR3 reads CASSPGTMGFGELFF. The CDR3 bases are TGTGCCAGCAGCCCCGGGACCATGGGCTTCGGGGAGCTGTTTTTT.